This T cell receptor beta chain was observed in a study of T cells in Graves' hyperthyroidism and ophthalmopathy. Study-level results: Before onset, by a median of approximately 6.2 months, the model predicted ophthalmopathy.

This clonotype was counted only a few times. Its matching antigen is unknown. CDR1 is PRHDT and CDR2 is FYEKMQ in the germline V gene (reference sequence). The CDR3 contains 15 residues. The V and J ends lost 2 bases and 6 bases respectively, with 17 bases between them. Using RNA transcripts as the source, TCR beta CDR3 regions were amplified. First-round RT-PCR with HTBI primers amplified the TCR CDR3 region. TCRdb processed the multiplex PCR reads anew with MiXCR; each CDR3 protein has one entry. The sample contains 550,000 to 700,000 distinct CDR3 sequences, about 15% of which appear only once. V and J are TRBV13 and TRBJ2-7; maybe TRBD2 (6 bases). Sequencing input: blood. The sequence came from a woman between 40 and 55 years old with Graves' ophthalmopathy. The CDR3 nucleotides read TGTGCCAGCAGCTTACTCGCGGGGCGGCTTGGCGAGCAGTACTTC. Protein product: CASSLLAGRLGEQYF.